These 10 T cell receptor beta chains share one sample of origin, sequenced in a study of T cells after yellow fever vaccination. A single record per CDR3 protein comes from TCRdb applying MiXCR to the 5' RACE reads. The sample has 250,000 to 300,000 distinct CDR3 sequences, roughly 9% seen once. The material was CD4+ T cells sorted from PBMCs, obtained 5 days after the yellow fever booster vaccination. The receptors shown here come from a man aged 18 to 30 who received the YFV17D yellow fever vaccine.

The table lists this clonotype with a few counts. V is TRBV20-1 and J is TRBJ2-1, with a possible D match to TRBD2 (6 bases). Trimming took off 0 bases at V and 9 bases at J, with 15 bases between the two ends. The CDR3 has 14 residues. Germline CDR1 reads DFQATT; CDR2 reads SNEGSKA (reference sequence). In DNA, the CDR3 is TGCAGTGCTAGAGACCCACTAGCAAGCCTTGAGCAGTTCTTC. Translated, it gives CSARDPLASLEQFF.

This clonotype was detected a few times. The chain is built from TRBV6-2 or TRBV6-3 and TRBJ1-1; D is uncertain. There are 13 residues in the CDR3. Trimming took off 9 bases at V and 3 bases at J, with 14 bases between the two ends. The germline CDR1 and CDR2 sequences are MNHEY and SVGEGT. CDR3: CASLPGRYTEAFF. CDR3 in DNA: TGTGCCAGTCTCCCGGGAAGGTACACTGAAGCTTTCTTT.

The J gene is TRBJ1-4, the V gene TRBV7-2, with 11 bases fitting TRBD1. The CDR3 loop spans 15 amino acids. Germline assignment: CDR1 SGHTA and CDR2 FQGNSA. The V segment lost 6 bases and the J segment 7 bases; nucleotides outside the gene matches: 7. CDR3 protein: CASSQAGTGGEKLFF. CDR3 bases: TGTGCCAGCAGTCAGGCCGGGACAGGGGGTGAAAAACTGTTTTTT.

This clonotype was seen a handful of times. The chain recombines TRBV4-3 with TRBJ1-1, with D perhaps matching TRBD1 (6 bases). This CDR3 spans 15 amino acids. Trimming cost V 1 base and J 7 bases, with 16 bases left between them. Per germline, CDR1 LGHNA and CDR2 YSLEER. The CDR3 DNA reads as TGCGCCAGCAGCCAAGTCGTAGGACAGTTCGGTGAAGCTTTCTTT. Translation: CASSQVVGQFGEAFF.

This clonotype was detected ten times or more. This sequence joins TRBV5-1 and TRBJ1-1; unclear D gene. The V gene's germline CDR1 is SGHRS and CDR2 YFSETQ. The CDR3 is 15 residues long. V lost 0 bases, J lost 1 base, and 10 bases lay in between. The CDR3 protein is CASSLEQQANTEAFF. The CDR3, as DNA: TGCGCCAGCAGCTTGGAACAGCAGGCGAACACTGAAGCTTTCTTT.

The chain has TRBV7-9 and TRBJ2-5; D possibly corresponds to TRBD2 (5 bases). The V gene lost 0 bases and the J gene lost 7 bases, with 15 bases spanning the gap. This CDR3 has 15 amino acids. From germline, CDR1 is SEHNR and CDR2 FQNEAQ (reference sequence). The CDR3 nucleotides read TGTGCCAGCAGCTTAGCGCGGGCAGACCGAGGGACCCAGTACTTC. Residues: CASSLARADRGTQYF. The full variable domain, with the rest looked up from reference TRBV7-9 and TRBJ2-5, is DTGVSQNPRHKITKRGQNVTFRCDPISEHNRLYWYRQTLGQGPEFLTYFQNEAQLEKSRLLSDRFSAERPKGSFSTLEIQRTEQGDSAMYLCASSLARADRGTQYFGPGTRLLVL.

This clonotype has at least ten counts. The V gene is TRBV6-6, the J gene TRBJ2-7; D is perhaps TRBD2 (5 bases). This CDR3 contains 13 residues. Trimming took off 2 bases at V and 7 bases at J, with 12 bases between the two ends. Germline CDR1 and CDR2: MNHNY and SVGAGI (reference sequence). The CDR3 DNA is TGTGCCAGCAGTTACGGTATCCCGGGGGAGCAGTACGTC. It is translated as CASSYGIPGEQYV.

V gene TRBV20-1 combines with J gene TRBJ2-4, with 9 positions matching TRBD1. This CDR3 comprises 13 residues. The trim removed 6 bases at V and 4 bases at J, leaving 4 bases unmatched. Germline lookup yields CDR1 DFQATT and CDR2 SNEGSKA (reference sequence). CDR3 in amino acids: CSAPGTGKNIQYF. The CDR3 bases are TGCAGTGCGCCCGGGACAGGGAAAAACATTCAGTACTTC.

Ten or more counts support this clonotype. V is TRBV5-4 and J is TRBJ2-1; no definite D call. This CDR3 contains 15 residues. V dropped 4 bases and J dropped 0 bases, with 11 bases sitting between them. The germline CDR1 and CDR2 sequences are SGHNT and YYREEE (reference sequence). In DNA form, the CDR3 reads TGTGCCAGCAGCCGAGAAATCCGCTCCTACAATGAGCAGTTCTTC. Protein sequence: CASSREIRSYNEQFF.

This chain joins TRBV20-1 and TRBJ1-2; D is unclear. The CDR3 covers 15 residues. Germline CDR1 reads DFQATT; CDR2 reads SNEGSKA (reference sequence). Trimming took off 6 bases at V and 6 bases at J, with 23 bases between the two ends. The CDR3 DNA follows: TGCAGTGCATGGGCTTTTTTTGCGGGCAACGATGGCTACACCTTC. Translating it yields CSAWAFFAGNDGYTF.